The 32 T cell receptor beta chains below all came from one sample that was sequenced in a study of blood T cells in healthy people across ages. The second PCR ran about 6 to 12 cycles with a sample-barcoded 5' primer and J-beta primers. TCRdb used MiXCR to reprocess the 5' RACE reads, holding one entry per CDR3 protein. The table has 630,000 or so distinct CDR3 sequences, around 31% seen once. The specimen sequenced was blood. The receptors originated from a woman older than 75 in good health.

This clonotype has a count of ten or more. This chain joins TRBV5-1 and TRBJ2-7, with TRBD1 identical over 11 bases. With 3 bases clipped from V and 5 bases from J, the junction kept 13 bases outside the gene matches. The CDR3 covers 17 residues. The germline gives CDR1 SGHRS, CDR2 YFSETQ. The CDR3, as DNA: TGCGCCAGCAGCTCTCACGAGAGGACAGGGGGCATCGACGAGCAGTACTTC. Translated, it gives CASSSHERTGGIDEQYF.

This clonotype was recorded at least ten times. CDR3 sequence reads: CASGSNVGTRDNEQFF. The DNA of the CDR3 is TGCGCCAGCGGGTCTAATGTGGGTACGAGGGACAATGAGCAGTTCTTC. The chain has TRBV5-1 and TRBJ2-1, with D maybe TRBD2 (5 bases). The CDR3 has 16 residues. Deletions cut 7 bases from V and 5 bases from J, with 22 bases between. CDR1 is SGHRS and CDR2 is YFSETQ in the germline V gene.

On this clonotype itself: One base away lies a much larger clone, so this may be a sequencing read error. This chain links TRBV30 with TRBJ2-7; D is possibly TRBD1 or TRBD2 (6 bases each). Trimming took off 5 bases at V and 9 bases at J, with 17 bases between the two ends. The CDR3 extends over 12 amino acids. From germline, CDR1 is GTSNPN and CDR2 SVGIG (reference sequence). CDR3 nucleotide sequence: TGTGCCTGGGGTAAGGGGGGCCACGGGCAGTACTTC. Protein product: CAWGKGGHGQYF.

This clonotype has at least ten counts. DNA for the CDR3: TGTGCCAGCAGTTGGCCGGGGGACAGGAGACCCGAGCAGTACTTC. Amino acid sequence: CASSWPGDRRPEQYF. V is TRBV6-2 or TRBV6-3 and J is TRBJ2-7, with 8 bases fitting TRBD1. Germline values: CDR1 MNHEY, CDR2 SVGEGT. The V gene end was trimmed by 4 bases and the J gene end by 6 bases; junction bases not matched to a gene: 11. This CDR3 region has 15 residues.

This clonotype was recorded many times. The genes are TRBV6-2 or TRBV6-3 and TRBJ1-2; 8 nucleotides align to TRBD1. Germline assignment: CDR1 MNHEY and CDR2 SVGEGT. V lost 5 bases to trimming and J lost 1 base; unmatched junction nucleotides: 6. The length of the CDR3 is 15 residues. The CDR3 protein is CASSPDRGGNYGYTF. CDR3 DNA sequence: TGTGCCAGCAGTCCTGACAGGGGAGGTAACTATGGCTACACCTTC.

This clonotype was recorded a few times. A much larger clone lies one base from this, so it may be a read error. The V call is TRBV6-2 or TRBV6-3, the J call TRBJ2-7, with a possible D match to TRBD1 (6 bases). The ends were cut back, 5 bases at V and 3 bases at J, with 14 bases in the middle. The CDR3 totals 14 residues. Per the germline V gene, CDR1 is MNHEY and CDR2 is SVGEGT. The CDR3 nucleotides read TGTGCCAGCAGTGAATCAGGGGCCAGCTACGAGCAGTACTTC. Its translation: CASSESGASYEQYF.

The rearrangement uses TRBV6-2 or TRBV6-3 and TRBJ1-4, with 7 bases aligning to TRBD1. The J segment lost 4 bases and the V segment lost 4 bases, leaving 6 bases of the junction unmatched. CDR1 MNHEY and CDR2 SVGEGT come from the germline V gene. The CDR3 has 15 residues. CDR3 bases: TGTGCCAGCAGTTTATACCGGGACAGTAATGAAAAACTGTTTTTT. Translating gives CASSLYRDSNEKLFF.

The V and J genes are TRBV6-2 or TRBV6-3 and TRBJ1-6, with unresolved D. V was trimmed by 5 bases and J by 7 bases, leaving 6 bases between them. The V gene's germline CDR1 is MNHEY and CDR2 SVGEGT. The CDR3 is 12 amino acids. CDR3 bases: TGTGCCAGCAGTCATCGGAATTCACCCCTCCACTTT. As protein: CASSHRNSPLHF.

There are many counts of this clonotype. The chain uses TRBV6-2 or TRBV6-3 and TRBJ2-7; no clear D gene. The CDR3 has 13 residues. Trimming cost V 6 bases and J 5 bases, with 14 bases left between them. CDR1 is MNHEY, CDR2 SVGEGT, per germline. In nucleotides, the CDR3 is TGTGCCAGCAGACGTGGGGTAGGTGACGAGCAGTACTTC. Protein: CASRRGVGDEQYF.

V is TRBV29-1 and J is TRBJ2-4; possibly TRBD2 for D (5 bases). Trimming shortened V by 0 bases and J by 6 bases, and 9 bases separated the two germline ends. Germline CDR1 reads SQVTM; CDR2 reads ANQGSEA. This CDR3 has 13 residues. CDR3 protein: CSVEDYGVNIQYF. In nucleotides, the CDR3 is TGCAGCGTTGAAGACTACGGGGTAAACATTCAGTACTTC.

The table lists this clonotype with many counts. This chain links TRBV7-2 with TRBJ2-3; D call uncertain. This CDR3 spans 14 amino acids. CDR1 and CDR2 (germline): SGHTA, FQGNSA. The V end was cut by 2 bases, the J end by 7 bases, with 13 bases between. The CDR3, as DNA: TGTGCCAGCAGCTTAAGTCGTGATAGATATACGCAGTATTTT. This codes for CASSLSRDRYTQYF.

This clonotype appeared many times. A much larger clone lies one base from this, so it may be a read error. The chain employs TRBV5-1 and TRBJ2-1; possibly TRBD1 for D (5 bases). The DNA end is more similar to TRBJ2-7, so the J call may be wrong. CDR1 SGHRS and CDR2 YFSETQ come from the germline V gene. The CDR3 totals 16 residues. The CDR3 sequence is CASSTSSGSTYNEQYF. The CDR3, as DNA: TGCGCCAGCAGCACATCCTCAGGGTCTACCTACAATGAGCAGTACTTC.

This chain uses TRBV5-1 with TRBJ2-5; unclear D gene. Looked up from germline, CDR1 is SGHRS and CDR2 is YFSETQ. The CDR3 is 13 residues long. Trimming took off 3 bases at V and 0 bases at J, with 6 bases between the two ends. Here the CDR3 reads CASSSIHQETQYF. The CDR3 coding sequence is TGCGCCAGCAGCTCCATACACCAAGAGACCCAGTACTTC.

The gene calls are TRBV20-1 and TRBJ2-7; 9 bases fit TRBD2. V dropped 3 bases and J dropped 1; count of bases not matched to a gene: 4. CDR1 is DFQATT, CDR2 SNEGSKA, per germline (reference sequence). The CDR3 length is 14 residues. The CDR3 DNA sequence: TGCAGTGCTAGTAGCGGGAGAAGATCCTACGAGCAGTACTTC. Protein product: CSASSGRRSYEQYF.

This clonotype was counted ten times or more. The chain links TRBV27 to TRBJ2-5; 9 bases line up with TRBD1. J was trimmed by 4 bases and V by 8 bases; bases with no gene match: 8. The CDR3 covers 14 residues. CDR1 is MNHEY and CDR2 is SMNVEV in the germline V gene (reference sequence). CDR3 region: CASYSTGGVETQYF. The CDR3 nucleotides are TGTGCCAGCTACTCAACAGGGGGCGTAGAGACCCAGTACTTC.

Note on this clonotype: A much larger clone lies one base from this, so it may be a read error. The chain couples TRBV29-1 to TRBJ2-3; 7 bases are a match to TRBD1. The CDR3 is made up of 16 amino acids. Germline V gene data show CDR1 as SQVTM and CDR2 as ANQGSEA. CDR3 in amino acids: CSAEGSRQGNTDTQYF. Written as DNA, the CDR3 is TGCAGCGCTGAAGGCAGCCGACAGGGAAACACAGATACGCAGTATTTT.

V gene TRBV10-3 combines with J gene TRBJ2-1; D might be TRBD2 (5 bases). Germline V gene data show CDR1 as ENHRY and CDR2 as SYGVKD. The V end lost 8 bases, the J end lost 8 bases, and 13 bases lay between the germline ends. The length of the CDR3 is 12 residues. The CDR3 DNA reads as TGTGCCATCGGGCTAGCAGACGATGAGCAGTTCTTC. Encoded protein: CAIGLADDEQFF.

This clonotype was counted once. This may arise from a read error, as a much more abundant clone is one base away. The rearrangement uses TRBV9 and TRBJ1-2; 7 positions agree with TRBD1. With 2 bases clipped from V and 3 bases from J, the junction kept 4 bases outside the gene matches. This CDR3 has 14 residues. Per germline, CDR1 SGDLS and CDR2 YYNGEE. CDR3 region: CASSVSGTDYGYTF. The DNA of the CDR3 is TGTGCCAGCAGCGTCTCCGGGACAGACTATGGCTACACCTTC.

This clonotype was seen ten or more times. The DNA of the CDR3 is TGCAGTGCAACTAGCGGGGAGACTAGCACAGATACGCAGTATTTT. Translating gives CSATSGETSTDTQYF. The rearrangement uses TRBV20-1 and TRBJ2-3; TRBD2 agrees at 10 bases. The junction had 6 bases not matched to a gene; V was cut back by 6 bases and J by 0 bases. The CDR3 covers 15 residues. Germline assignment: CDR1 DFQATT and CDR2 SNEGSKA (reference sequence).

At least ten counts were recorded for this clonotype. The chain couples TRBV7-2 to TRBJ2-7, with 7 bases identical to TRBD1. The V and J ends lost 6 bases and 4 bases, in that order; junction bases with no gene match: 12. This CDR3 comprises 15 residues. Germline V gives CDR1 SGHTA, CDR2 FQGNSA. The CDR3, as DNA: TGTGCCAGCAGTTACACTCGGGGACAGCTTTACGAGCAGTACTTC. Encoded protein: CASSYTRGQLYEQYF. The variable domain in full, with the rest retrieved from reference TRBV7-2 and TRBJ2-7, is GAGVSQSPSNKVTEKGKDVELRCDPISGHTALYWYRQSLGQGLEFLIYFQGNSAPDKSGLPSDRFSAERTGGSVSTLTIQRTQQEDSAVYLCASSYTRGQLYEQYFGPGTRLTVT.

Comment on this clonotype: An end of the junction does not agree with germline; a read error may underlie this. V usage is TRBV20-1 and J usage is TRBJ1-1, with D unresolved. CDR3 length: 13 amino acids. Germline CDR1 DFQATT, CDR2 SNEGSKA (reference sequence). This CDR3 reads CCAPDRAVTEAFF. In DNA form, the CDR3 reads TGCTGTGCTCCGGACCGGGCAGTGACTGAAGCTTTCTTT.

This clonotype has a handful of counts. V is TRBV5-6 and J is TRBJ2-5; D is uncertain. The better agreement between TRBJ2-7 and the DNA end casts doubt on the J call. Germline loops: CDR1 SGHDT, CDR2 YYEEEE. The CDR3 loop spans 13 amino acids. The CDR3 DNA is TGTGCCAGCAGCTTGGATCCTATGTCCGAGCAGTACTTC. The encoded protein is CASSLDPMSEQYF.

There are a few counts of this clonotype. The V gene is TRBV7-2, the J gene TRBJ1-5, with D possibly being TRBD1 (6 bases). The length of the CDR3 is 14 residues. Looked up from germline, CDR1 is SGHTA and CDR2 is FQGNSA. V was trimmed by 7 bases and J by 6 bases, leaving 16 bases between them. As DNA, the CDR3 is TGTGCCAGCAACGAAGGGGGTATCCGTCAGCCCCAGCATTTT. This encodes CASNEGGIRQPQHF.

On this clonotype itself: A clone one base away is much larger, so this may be a read error. The chain links TRBV7-2 to TRBJ2-1; no reliable D call. CDR3 length equals 15 residues. Germline values: CDR1 SGHTA, CDR2 FQGNSA. Trimming pared 1 base from V and 3 bases from J, leaving 10 bases between. CDR3 coding DNA: TGTGCCAGCAGCTTAGGAGGCACACGCTACAATGAGCAGTTCTTC. It specifies CASSLGGTRYNEQFF.

Many counts were recorded for this clonotype. The rearrangement links TRBV5-1 to TRBJ2-7; possibly TRBD1 for D (5 bases). The CDR3 runs to 15 residues. The V and J ends lost 3 bases and 5 bases respectively, with 18 bases between them. The germline CDR1 and CDR2 sequences are SGHRS and YFSETQ. The CDR3 loop is CASSSPAQAGNEQYF. As DNA, the CDR3 is TGCGCCAGCAGCTCCCCAGCACAGGCAGGAAACGAGCAGTACTTC. The complete variable domain, with remaining parts taken from reference TRBV5-1 and TRBJ2-7, reads KAGVTQTPRYLIKTRGQQVTLSCSPISGHRSVSWYQQTPGQGLQFLFEYFSETQRNKGNFPGRFSGRQFSNSRSEMNVSTLELGDSALYLCASSSPAQAGNEQYFGPGTRLTVT.

This rearrangement joins TRBV20-1 to TRBJ2-1; D unclear. The CDR3 runs to 13 residues. V lost 0 bases, J lost 4 bases, and 7 bases lay in between. Germline CDR1 DFQATT, CDR2 SNEGSKA (reference sequence). CDR3 coding DNA: TGCAGTGCTAGAGATCTCCTGTACAATGAGCAGTTCTTC. It specifies CSARDLLYNEQFF.

With respect to this clonotype: The germline gene is not matched at one end of the junction; a read error may be the cause. This rearrangement joins TRBV12-3 or TRBV12-4 to TRBJ2-3; 11 bases are shared with TRBD1. The CDR3 length is 14 residues. DNA for the CDR3: TGTGCCGGCAGGGACAGGGGGATTGCAGATACGCAGTATTTT. It codes for CAGRDRGIADTQYF.

This clonotype was observed a handful of times. V and J are TRBV12-5 and TRBJ1-1; D is perhaps TRBD1 (5 bases). This CDR3 is 14 amino acids long. V was clipped by 6 bases and J by 2 bases, with 13 bases between them. Germline loops: CDR1 LGHNT, CDR2 FRNRAP. CDR3 sequence: CASGTGTANTEAFF. The CDR3 bases are TGTGCTAGTGGCACCGGGACGGCCAACACTGAAGCTTTCTTT.

This clonotype came up many times. The genes are TRBV5-1 and TRBJ1-2; TRBD1 agrees at 9 bases. Trimming took 5 bases from V and 8 from J; bases not matched to a gene: 10. This CDR3 is built from 14 residues. Looked up from germline, CDR1 is SGHRS and CDR2 is YFSETQ. Written as DNA, the CDR3 is TGCGCCAGCAGTTCTCTGGGACAGGGAACCGGCTACACCTTC. Translating it yields CASSSLGQGTGYTF.

In nucleotides, the CDR3 is TGTGCCAGCAGCTGTGGTTCTAGCAGGGAGACCCAGTACTTC. It is translated as CASSCGSSRETQYF. The gene calls are TRBV7-9 and TRBJ2-5; D perhaps matches TRBD2 (5 bases). The CDR3 covers 14 residues. Deletions cut 4 bases from V and 5 bases from J, with 14 bases between. Germline V gene sequence: CDR1 SEHNR, CDR2 FQNEAQ (reference sequence).

This clonotype was seen many times. This chain connects TRBV2 to TRBJ2-3; D unresolved. The CDR3 runs to 14 residues. Trimming stripped 3 bases from V and 0 bases from J, with 7 bases between. CDR1 and CDR2 from the germline V gene are SNHLY and FYNNEI. In DNA form, the CDR3 reads TGTGCCAGCAGTGACAGTTCTAGCACAGATACGCAGTATTTT. It is translated as CASSDSSSTDTQYF.

The J gene is TRBJ2-5, the V gene TRBV28; no clear D. V lost 6 bases and J lost 2, with 16 bases in between. Germline V lookup: CDR1 MDHEN, CDR2 SYDVKM. The CDR3 has 15 amino acids. The CDR3 sequence is CASSRIGQSQETQYF. The DNA of the CDR3 is TGTGCCAGCAGCCGAATTGGGCAGAGTCAAGAGACCCAGTACTTC. The variable domain in full, with the rest retrieved from reference TRBV28 and TRBJ2-5, is DVKVTQSSRYLVKRTGEKVFLECVQDMDHENMFWYRQDPGLGLRLIYFSYDVKMKEKGDIPEGYSVSREKKERFSLILESASTNQTSMYLCASSRIGQSQETQYFGPGTRLLVL.